One sample yielded the 32 T cell receptor beta chains listed below, sequenced in a study of ipilimumab plus nivolumab after autologous stem cell transplantation. TCRdb keeps only in-frame clones here, not all; method: immunoSEQ multiplex PCR. The data contain about 25,000 clones, around 83% of them seen just once; the ten biggest clones take up less than 5.5%. The specimen was PBMCs, collected in a trial of ipilimumab plus nivolumab as post-transplant consolidation. All receptors derive from a male donor with diffuse large B-cell lymphoma.

The chain employs TRBV6-1 and TRBJ2-7, with unresolved D. CDR3 length: 14 amino acids. The V and J ends lost 0 bases and 2 bases respectively, with 8 bases between them. Germline CDR1 reads MNHNS; CDR2 reads SASEGT. The chain's CDR3 is CASSEAPPPYEQYF. The CDR3 bases are TGTGCCAGCAGTGAAGCGCCCCCCCCCTACGAGCAGTACTTC.

This sequence joins TRBV6-6 and TRBJ1-5; D possibly corresponds to TRBD1 (5 bases). The germline V gene has CDR1 MNHNY and CDR2 SVGAGI (reference sequence). Trimming took 6 bases from V and 0 from J, leaving 6 bases between them. CDR3 size: 13 residues. The DNA for the CDR3 is TGTGCCAGCAGCAGGGATAGCAATCAGCCCCAGCATTTT. This sequence encodes CASSRDSNQPQHF.

This CDR3 reads CASRTGGNYGYTF. The CDR3 nucleotides are TGTGCCAGCAGGACAGGGGGTAACTATGGCTACACCTTC. The V and J genes are TRBV2 and TRBJ1-2, with 9 bases fitting TRBD1. CDR1 and CDR2 (germline): SNHLY, FYNNEI. The V gene end was trimmed by 6 bases and the J gene end by 1 base; junction bases not matched to a gene: 0. The CDR3 extends over 13 amino acids.

In this sample, this clone turned up a few times. The CDR3 nucleotides are TGTGCCAGCAGCTTTGGGACCAATCAGCCCCAGCATTTT. Translating gives CASSFGTNQPQHF. The gene calls are TRBV7-6 and TRBJ1-5, with TRBD1 as a possible D gene (5 bases). Germline V CDR1 and CDR2: SGHVS, FNYEAQ. The CDR3 has 13 amino acids. The V gene lost 3 bases and the J gene lost 3 bases, with 6 bases spanning the gap. Combining the CDR3 with reference TRBV7-6 and TRBJ1-5 gives the whole variable domain GAGVSQSPRYKVTKRGQDVALRCDPISGHVSLYWYRQALGQGPEFLTYFNYEAQQDKSGLPNDRFSAERPEGSISTLTIQRTEQRDSAMYRCASSFGTNQPQHFGDGTRLSIL.

The gene calls are TRBV5-1 and TRBJ1-2; 9 positions agree with TRBD1. The CDR3 has 16 amino acids. CDR1 is SGHRS and CDR2 is YFSETQ in the germline V gene. The junction had 7 bases not matched to a gene; V was cut back by 0 bases and J by 4 bases. CDR3: CASSLDKGQGGYGYTF. The CDR3 DNA sequence: TGCGCCAGCAGCTTGGACAAGGGACAGGGTGGCTATGGCTACACCTTC.

As to this clone: This sample includes further DNA sequences coding for the same CDR3. This chain connects TRBV7-6 to TRBJ2-5; D not resolved. V gave up 3 bases and J gave up 5 bases, with 10 bases separating them. The V gene's germline CDR1 is SGHVS and CDR2 FNYEAQ. The CDR3 runs to 13 residues. CDR3 sequence (DNA): TGTGCCAGCAGCTTTTCCGATGAGGAGACCCAGTACTTC. It yields the protein CASSFSDEETQYF. The whole variable domain, filled in from reference TRBV7-6 and TRBJ2-5, reads GAGVSQSPRYKVTKRGQDVALRCDPISGHVSLYWYRQALGQGPEFLTYFNYEAQQDKSGLPNDRFSAERPEGSISTLTIQRTEQRDSAMYRCASSFSDEETQYFGPGTRLLVL.

The gene calls are TRBV4-2 and TRBJ2-7; 8 nucleotides agree with TRBD2. J gave up 2 bases and V 3 bases, and 6 bases lay outside the gene matches. Germline V gene lookup returns CDR1 LGHNA and CDR2 YNFKEQ. This CDR3 has 15 amino acids. The CDR3 is CASSQSAGGTYEQYF. DNA for the CDR3: TGTGCCAGCAGCCAGTCGGCGGGGGGCACCTACGAGCAGTACTTC.

The chain has TRBV5-1 and TRBJ1-2; 7 bases match TRBD1. There are 14 residues in the CDR3. The germline V gene encodes CDR1 SGHRS and CDR2 YFSETQ. J lost 2 bases, V lost 0 bases, and 1 base had no gene match. The CDR3 DNA reads TGCGCCAGCAGCTTGGCAGGGGGGAACTATGGCTACACCTTC. It codes for CASSLAGGNYGYTF.

V gene TRBV5-1 combines with J gene TRBJ1-1, with TRBD1 matching over 8 bases. The CDR3 covers 15 residues. The V gene's germline CDR1 is SGHRS and CDR2 YFSETQ. The V and J ends lost 0 bases and 10 bases, in that order; junction bases with no gene match: 11. CDR3 amino acids: CASSLDFLLGQAAFF. As DNA, the CDR3 is TGCGCCAGCAGCTTGGACTTTCTGCTGGGACAGGCAGCTTTCTTT.

This clone has only one observation. This chain uses TRBV5-1 with TRBJ2-3; weak D call: TRBD1 (5 bases). Trimming pared 0 bases from V and 4 bases from J, leaving 12 bases between. Germline V gene data show CDR1 as SGHRS and CDR2 as YFSETQ. The CDR3 totals 15 residues. In DNA, the CDR3 is TGCGCCAGCAGCTTGGAGGGGCAAGTGGCAGATACGCAGTATTTT. Translating gives CASSLEGQVADTQYF.

The CDR3 nucleotides read TGTGCCAGCAGTTTCGGCAGCTTTAGCACCGGGGAGCTGTTTTTT. Its protein is CASSFGSFSTGELFF. The chain joins TRBV6-5 to TRBJ2-2; D is unclear. The germline gives CDR1 MNHEY, CDR2 SVGAGI. V dropped 4 bases and J dropped 4 bases, with 13 bases sitting between them. The CDR3 is 15 residues long.

The CDR3 sequence: CASSEGFYGYTF. CDR3 nucleotides: TGCGCCAGCAGTGAGGGGTTCTATGGCTACACCTTC. V and J are TRBV10-2 and TRBJ1-2; D is ambiguous. The CDR3 has 12 amino acids. Looked up from germline, CDR1 is WSHSY and CDR2 is SAAADI. Trimming cost V 2 bases and J 4 bases, with 5 bases left between them.

This chain connects TRBV11-1 to TRBJ2-1, with TRBD2 matching 12 bases. CDR3 length: 14 amino acids. Germline trimming cut 4 bases from V and 7 bases from J; bases unmatched to any gene: 2. Germline-derived CDR1 and CDR2 are SGHAT and FQDESV (reference sequence). In DNA form, the CDR3 reads TGTGCCAGCAGCTCTAGCGGGGGGGCGAATGAGCAGTTCTTC. Protein: CASSSSGGANEQFF.

This chain uses TRBV7-6 with TRBJ2-4; 7 bases match TRBD1. This CDR3 has 16 residues. V dropped 5 bases and J dropped 0; count of bases not matched to a gene: 7. Germline V CDR1 and CDR2: SGHVS, FNYEAQ. The DNA for the CDR3 is TGTGCCAGCAGCCCCCGGGACAGCCCAGCCAAAAACATTCAGTACTTC. The encoded protein is CASSPRDSPAKNIQYF.

A few counts support this clone. The chain uses TRBV27 and TRBJ2-1; TRBD1 agrees at 8 bases. The CDR3 consists of 14 residues. The germline V gene encodes CDR1 MNHEY and CDR2 SMNVEV (reference sequence). The J segment lost 5 bases and the V segment lost 5 bases, leaving 5 bases of the junction unmatched. DNA for the CDR3: TGTGCCAGCAGTCGCGGACAGGGCCACAATGAGCAGTTCTTC. This gives the protein CASSRGQGHNEQFF.

In DNA form, the CDR3 reads TGTGCCAGCAGCTTGGGCAGGGGCAATCAGCCCCAGCATTTT. This gives the protein CASSLGRGNQPQHF. This chain connects TRBV5-5 to TRBJ1-5; a possible D gene is TRBD1 (5 bases). There are 14 residues in the CDR3. Germline loops: CDR1 SGHKS, CDR2 YYEKEE (reference sequence). V dropped 0 bases and J dropped 2 bases, with 6 bases sitting between them.

This chain links TRBV9 with TRBJ1-4, with TRBD1 as a possible D gene (5 bases). V lost 0 bases to trimming and J lost 6 bases, with 6 bases between them. The CDR3 consists of 13 residues. The V gene's germline CDR1 is SGDLS and CDR2 YYNGEE. CDR3 nucleotide sequence: TGTGCCAGCAGCGTAGAAGGGGATGAAAAACTGTTTTTT. It translates to CASSVEGDEKLFF.

The chain couples TRBV6-6 to TRBJ1-1, with no clear D. CDR3 length: 13 residues. Per germline, CDR1 MNHNY and CDR2 SVGAGI (reference sequence). V gave up 5 bases and J gave up 1 base, with 8 bases separating them. The CDR3 DNA is TGTGCCAGCAGTCCCCGTAGGAACACTGAAGCTTTCTTT. Protein product: CASSPRRNTEAFF.

The rearrangement uses TRBV5-1 and TRBJ2-1; D is uncertain. Trimming pared 0 bases from V and 4 bases from J, leaving 11 bases between. The CDR3 consists of 15 residues. Per germline, CDR1 SGHRS and CDR2 YFSETQ. CDR3 nucleotide sequence: TGCGCCAGCAGCTTGGAAAGGCAATTATACAATGAGCAGTTCTTC. This gives the protein CASSLERQLYNEQFF.

The chain carries TRBV30 and TRBJ2-5; D gene unclear. CDR1 GTSNPN and CDR2 SVGIG come from the germline V gene (reference sequence). The CDR3 has 13 amino acids. With 3 bases removed from V and 1 base from J, the gap between germline ends came to 9 bases. The CDR3 DNA sequence: TGTGCCTGGAGATGGGGTAGCCAAGAGACCCAGTACTTC. Its protein is CAWRWGSQETQYF.

The rearrangement links TRBV6-8 to TRBJ1-4; D might be TRBD1 (5 bases). The CDR3 covers 14 residues. CDR1 is MNHGY, CDR2 SAAAGT, per germline. V was trimmed by 6 bases and J by 5 bases, leaving 13 bases between them. CDR3 in DNA: TGTGCCAGCAGGTACAGGCGCCGGAATGAAAAACTGTTTTTT. Its protein is CASRYRRRNEKLFF.

This clone was recorded once. The genes are TRBV7-2 and TRBJ2-1; D not certain. This CDR3 is 14 amino acids long. The ends were cut back, 0 bases at V and 5 bases at J, with 8 bases in the middle. Germline lookup yields CDR1 SGHTA and CDR2 FQGNSA. This chain's CDR3 is CASSLAPTDNEQFF. For the CDR3, the DNA is TGTGCCAGCAGCTTAGCCCCTACGGACAATGAGCAGTTCTTC.

The rearrangement uses TRBV9 and TRBJ2-2, with a tentative D call TRBD1 (6 bases). From germline, CDR1 is SGDLS and CDR2 YYNGEE. The V end lost 0 bases, the J end lost 4 bases, and 16 bases lay between the germline ends. CDR3 length: 17 amino acids. CDR3 loop: CASSVAWTARSTGELFF. The CDR3 DNA reads TGTGCCAGCAGCGTAGCTTGGACAGCTCGAAGCACCGGGGAGCTGTTTTTT.

The count of this clone is one. The V and J genes are TRBV2 and TRBJ1-2, with D maybe TRBD1 (6 bases). CDR3 length equals 13 residues. The germline V gene encodes CDR1 SNHLY and CDR2 FYNNEI. Trimming left V 6 bases short and J 6 bases short, with 14 bases between. CDR3 DNA: TGTGCCAGCAGCTTGACAGGATCGGATGGCTACACCTTC. Translated: CASSLTGSDGYTF.

The rearrangement links TRBV18 to TRBJ2-7; tentatively, D is TRBD1 (5 bases). V lost 1 base to trimming and J lost 9 bases, with 16 bases between them. The germline V gene has CDR1 KGHSH and CDR2 LQKENI. The CDR3 extends over 14 amino acids. CDR3 loop: CASSPLTADRLQYF. CDR3 nucleotide sequence: TGTGCCAGCTCACCACTGACAGCTGACCGGTTGCAGTACTTC.

The chain is built from TRBV29-1 and TRBJ2-3; 7 bases fit TRBD1. The CDR3 sequence is 13 residues long. The V segment lost 4 bases and the J segment 2 bases; nucleotides outside the gene matches: 3. Per germline, CDR1 SQVTM and CDR2 ANQGSEA. The CDR3 region has the DNA TGCAGCGTTGTAACAGGGGTCACAGATACGCAGTATTTT. Translating gives CSVVTGVTDTQYF.

This clone turned up a few times. The V gene is TRBV7-6, the J gene TRBJ2-2, with D tentatively TRBD1 (5 bases). The V end was cut by 3 bases, the J end by 13 bases, with 12 bases between. The CDR3 length is 12 residues. Germline loops: CDR1 SGHVS, CDR2 FNYEAQ. In DNA, the CDR3 is TGTGCCAGCAGCTTGATCAGGGATTTGCTGTTTTTT. Translated, it gives CASSLIRDLLFF.

The J gene is TRBJ2-1, the V gene TRBV29-1; 12 positions agree with TRBD1. V was clipped by 4 bases and J by 8 bases; unmatched bases: 3. The CDR3 is 13 residues long. CDR1 is SQVTM and CDR2 is ANQGSEA in the germline V gene. CDR3 sequence: CSVGDRGRDEQFF. For the CDR3, the DNA is TGCAGCGTTGGGGACAGGGGGCGGGATGAGCAGTTCTTC.

V and J are TRBV5-1 and TRBJ2-3; the D is unclear. The CDR3 sequence is 14 residues long. From germline, CDR1 is SGHRS and CDR2 YFSETQ. Trimming took off 0 bases at V and 1 base at J, with 6 bases between the two ends. As DNA, the CDR3 is TGCGCCAGCAGCTTGGTTTCGGGCACAGATACGCAGTATTTT. It translates to CASSLVSGTDTQYF.

The chain employs TRBV2 and TRBJ2-3; D gene uncertain. Germline values: CDR1 SNHLY, CDR2 FYNNEI. Trimming shortened V by 0 bases and J by 2 bases, and 18 bases separated the two germline ends. There are 18 residues in the CDR3. CDR3 nucleotide sequence: TGTGCCAGCAGTGAAGCCAGTAGCCCCTTCCAGAACACAGATACGCAGTATTTT. It encodes CASSEASSPFQNTDTQYF.

The CDR3 DNA is TGTGCCAGCTCATCAACGGGGGGGAACTACGAGCAGTACTTC. Translation gives CASSSTGGNYEQYF. The chain couples TRBV18 to TRBJ2-7, with TRBD2 identical over 8 bases. With 5 bases clipped from V and 3 bases from J, the junction kept 6 bases outside the gene matches. The CDR3 runs 14 residues. Germline V gene data show CDR1 as KGHSH and CDR2 as LQKENI.

The V call is TRBV6-1, the J call TRBJ1-2, with D perhaps matching TRBD1 (5 bases). The germline CDR1 and CDR2 sequences are MNHNS and SASEGT. The CDR3 spans 15 residues. Trimming took 4 bases from V and 2 from J, leaving 14 bases between them. CDR3 sequence (DNA): TGTGCCAGCAGTGGGGGGAAGGGCGGGAACTATGGCTACACCTTC. Its protein is CASSGGKGGNYGYTF.